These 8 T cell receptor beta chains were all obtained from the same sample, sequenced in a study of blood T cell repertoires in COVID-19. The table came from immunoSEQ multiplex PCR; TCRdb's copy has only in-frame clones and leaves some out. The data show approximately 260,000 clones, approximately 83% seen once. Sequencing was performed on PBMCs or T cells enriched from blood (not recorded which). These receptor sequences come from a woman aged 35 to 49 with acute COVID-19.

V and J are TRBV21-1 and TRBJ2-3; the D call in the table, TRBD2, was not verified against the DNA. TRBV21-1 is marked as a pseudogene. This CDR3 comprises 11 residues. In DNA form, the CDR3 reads TGTGCCAGCAACTCGACAGATACGCAGTATTTT. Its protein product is CASNSTDTQYF.

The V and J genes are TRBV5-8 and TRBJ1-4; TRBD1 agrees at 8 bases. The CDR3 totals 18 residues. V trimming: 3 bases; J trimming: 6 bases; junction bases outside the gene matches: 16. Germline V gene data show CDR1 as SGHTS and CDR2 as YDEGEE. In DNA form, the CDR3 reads TGTGCCAGCAGCTCAGATAATCCCCGGACAGGGCGGGATGAAAAACTGTTTTTT. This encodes CASSSDNPRTGRDEKLFF.

This chain's CDR3 is CASRIDRNTEAFF. The CDR3 DNA sequence: TGTGCCAGCAGAATTGACAGAAACACTGAAGCTTTCTTT. The gene calls are TRBV6-1 and TRBJ1-1; a weak D match, TRBD1 (5 bases). The V end lost 6 bases, the J end lost 2 bases, and 10 bases lay between the germline ends. The CDR3 runs 13 residues. CDR1 is MNHNS and CDR2 is SASEGT in the germline V gene.

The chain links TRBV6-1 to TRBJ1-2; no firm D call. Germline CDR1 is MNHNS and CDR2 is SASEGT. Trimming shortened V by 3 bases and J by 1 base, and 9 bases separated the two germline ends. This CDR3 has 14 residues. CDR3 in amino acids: CASSDLGSNYGYTF. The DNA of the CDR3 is TGTGCCAGCAGTGATTTGGGCAGTAACTATGGCTACACCTTC.

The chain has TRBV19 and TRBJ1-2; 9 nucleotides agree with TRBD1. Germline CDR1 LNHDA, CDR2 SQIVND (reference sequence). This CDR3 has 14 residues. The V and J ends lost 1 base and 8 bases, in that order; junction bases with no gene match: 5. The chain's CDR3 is CASSIGGQGRGYTF. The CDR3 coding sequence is TGTGCCAGTAGTATAGGGGGACAGGGCCGGGGCTACACCTTC. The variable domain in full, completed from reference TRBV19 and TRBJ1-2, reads DGGITQSPKYLFRKEGQNVTLSCEQNLNHDAMYWYRQDPGQGLRLIYYSQIVNDFQKGDIAEGYSVSREKKESFPLTVTSAQKNPTAFYLCASSIGGQGRGYTFGSGTRLTVV.

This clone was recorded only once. The CDR3 is CASSQTLSSGNTIYF. The CDR3 region has the DNA TGTGCCAGCAGCCAGACACTGAGCTCTGGAAACACCATATATTTT. The gene calls are TRBV14 and TRBJ1-3; D ambiguous. The ends were cut back, 3 bases at V and 0 bases at J, with 9 bases in the middle. The germline V gene has CDR1 SGHDN and CDR2 FVKESK. The CDR3 length is 15 residues.

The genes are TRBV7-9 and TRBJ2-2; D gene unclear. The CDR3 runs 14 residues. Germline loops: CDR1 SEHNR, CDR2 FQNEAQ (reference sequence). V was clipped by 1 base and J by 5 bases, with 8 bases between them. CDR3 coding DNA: TGTGCCAGCAGCTTAGGCAGGAAAACCGGGGAGCTGTTTTTT. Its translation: CASSLGRKTGELFF.

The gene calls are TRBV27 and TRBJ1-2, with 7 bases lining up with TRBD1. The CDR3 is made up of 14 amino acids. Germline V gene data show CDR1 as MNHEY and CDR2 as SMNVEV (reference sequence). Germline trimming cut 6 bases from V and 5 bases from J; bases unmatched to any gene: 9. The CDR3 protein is CASRLAGGAYGYTF. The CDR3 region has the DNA TGTGCCAGCAGGTTGGCAGGGGGAGCGTATGGCTACACCTTC.